These 28 T cell receptor beta chains share one sample of origin, sequenced in a study of control samples from healthy donors and cancer patients. The protocol was immunoSEQ multiplex PCR, while the TCRdb copy is restricted to in-frame clones and leaves out a portion. The profile shows under 20,000 clones, about four fifths of them singletons. The sequenced sample was PBMCs. These receptors were collected from an elderly man with head and neck cancer.

The chain employs TRBV24-1 and TRBJ2-5; D uncertain. The CDR3 extends over 14 amino acids. Per the germline V gene, CDR1 is KGHDR and CDR2 is SFDVKD. Trimming shortened V by 2 bases and J by 5 bases, and 11 bases separated the two germline ends. The CDR3 bases are TGTGCCACCAGTGATTCAGGACGTGGGGAGACCCAGTACTTC. Translated: CATSDSGRGETQYF.

The CDR3 loop reads CASSLPGNNEQFF. The CDR3 nucleotides read TGTGCCAGCAGCTTACCGGGAAACAATGAGCAGTTCTTC. The chain links TRBV7-3 to TRBJ2-1; tentative D call: TRBD2 (5 bases). CDR1 and CDR2 (germline): SGHTA, FQGTGA. There are 13 residues in the CDR3. V lost 2 bases and J lost 5, with 7 bases in between.

This chain joins TRBV12-3 or TRBV12-4 and TRBJ2-7, with D possibly matching TRBD1 (6 bases). Trimming removed 2 bases at V and 9 bases at J, with 14 bases between. This CDR3 comprises 13 residues. The CDR3 is CASSLRGFWGQYF. The DNA for the CDR3 is TGTGCCAGCAGTTTAAGGGGGTTTTGGGGGCAGTACTTC.

This sequence joins TRBV6-6 and TRBJ1-6; 8 bases are a match to TRBD1. The trim removed 5 bases at V and 5 bases at J, leaving 2 bases unmatched. The CDR3 totals 14 residues. Germline loops: CDR1 MNHNY, CDR2 SVGAGI (reference sequence). This CDR3 is CASSTDRDNSPLHF. In DNA, the CDR3 is TGTGCCAGCAGTACGGACAGGGATAATTCACCCCTCCACTTT.

V gene TRBV19 combines with J gene TRBJ2-6; D is unclear. With 6 bases removed from V and 1 base from J, the gap between germline ends came to 4 bases. Germline values: CDR1 LNHDA, CDR2 SQIVND (reference sequence). The CDR3 is 13 residues long. DNA of the CDR3: TGTGCCAGTAGGGATTCTGGGGCCAACGTCCTGACTTTC. Its protein product is CASRDSGANVLTF.

Only one count was recorded for this clone. The J gene is TRBJ1-1, the V gene TRBV7-9, with 7 bases aligning to TRBD1. CDR1 is SEHNR and CDR2 is FQNEAQ in the germline V gene (reference sequence). V shed 6 bases and J 7 bases; nucleotides not matched to a gene: 5. The CDR3 extends over 12 amino acids. The CDR3 DNA sequence: TGTGCCAGCAGGGTAGACAGGGATGAAGCTTTCTTT. Residues: CASRVDRDEAFF.

This sequence joins TRBV7-8 and TRBJ2-7; D is unclear. The length of the CDR3 is 13 residues. CDR1 is SGHVS, CDR2 FQNEAQ, per germline. The V end was cut by 1 base, the J end by 3 bases, with 7 bases between. CDR3 protein: CASSLGGRYEQYF. The CDR3 coding sequence is TGTGCCAGCAGCTTAGGAGGTCGCTACGAGCAGTACTTC.

The V call is TRBV28, the J call TRBJ1-5, with 7 bases identical to TRBD1. Trimming removed 5 bases from V and 2 bases from J; junction bases left unmatched: 6. CDR1 MDHEN and CDR2 SYDVKM come from the germline V gene. The CDR3 runs 15 residues. In nucleotides, the CDR3 is TGTGCCAGCAGTACCCACAGGGGAGGCAATCAGCCCCAGCATTTT. It codes for CASSTHRGGNQPQHF.

This chain joins TRBV27 and TRBJ1-4, with a possible D match to TRBD1 (5 bases). This CDR3 contains 15 residues. Germline assignment: CDR1 MNHEY and CDR2 SMNVEV (reference sequence). The V gene lost 2 bases and the J gene lost 2 bases, with 9 bases spanning the gap. CDR3 DNA sequence: TGTGCCAGCAGTTTACAATGGGGGACTAATGAAAAACTGTTTTTT. Its translation is CASSLQWGTNEKLFF. Full variable domain (remainder filled in from reference TRBV27 and TRBJ1-4): EAQVTQNPRYLITVTGKKLTVTCSQNMNHEYMSWYRQDPGLGLRQIYYSMNVEVTDKGDVPEGYKVSRKEKRNFPLILESPSPNQTSLYFCASSLQWGTNEKLFFGSGTQLSVL.

The V and J genes are TRBV27 and TRBJ2-2; D is ambiguous. This CDR3 is built from 18 residues. Germline CDR1 MNHEY, CDR2 SMNVEV (reference sequence). The ends were cut back, 6 bases at V and 0 bases at J, with 20 bases in the middle. The DNA of the CDR3 is TGTGCCAGCAGCTCCCCGCTGCGCGGACCGTCGAACACCGGGGAGCTGTTTTTT. This gives the protein CASSSPLRGPSNTGELFF.

The chain uses TRBV19 and TRBJ2-7; D is possibly TRBD2 (5 bases). The CDR3 consists of 15 residues. The germline V gene encodes CDR1 LNHDA and CDR2 SQIVND (reference sequence). V lost 0 bases and J 5 bases, leaving 14 bases between the germline ends. The CDR3 DNA reads as TGTGCCAGTAGTATAGACGGGGTACCGGGGAACGAGCAGTACTTC. The encoded protein is CASSIDGVPGNEQYF.

This chain uses TRBV11-3 with TRBJ2-1, with unresolved D. Germline V CDR1 and CDR2: SGHNT, YENEEA. The germline V and J ends were trimmed by 1 base and 4 bases, with 8 bases remaining between them. The length of the CDR3 is 14 residues. CDR3 bases: TGTGCCAGCAGCTTAGCGGCACCTTACAATGAGCAGTTCTTC. It translates to CASSLAAPYNEQFF.

J is TRBJ1-4 and V is TRBV6-6, with D uncertain. Germline V gene data show CDR1 as MNHNY and CDR2 as SVGAGI (reference sequence). V was clipped by 2 bases and J by 5 bases, with 6 bases between them. The CDR3 is 13 amino acids. The CDR3 bases are TGTGCCAGCAGTTACGGTGGAAATGAAAAACTGTTTTTT. The encoded protein is CASSYGGNEKLFF.

There are a few counts of this clone. V gene TRBV2 combines with J gene TRBJ1-5; 10 positions agree with TRBD1. V lost 5 bases, J lost 0 bases, and 7 bases stayed unmatched. Germline lookup yields CDR1 SNHLY and CDR2 FYNNEI. The CDR3 runs 17 residues. CDR3 sequence reads: CASSPGTGAYSNQPQHF. The DNA of the CDR3 is TGTGCCAGCAGTCCCGGGACAGGGGCCTATAGCAATCAGCCCCAGCATTTT.

The V call is TRBV2, the J call TRBJ1-2, with D perhaps TRBD1 (5 bases). V lost 1 base, J lost 7 bases, and 10 bases lay in between. Germline lookup yields CDR1 SNHLY and CDR2 FYNNEI. There are 13 residues in the CDR3. CDR3 residues: CASSEGGRGGYTF. As DNA, the CDR3 is TGTGCCAGCAGTGAAGGAGGGAGGGGTGGCTACACCTTC.

The rearrangement uses TRBV18 and TRBJ1-6; tentative D call: TRBD1 (5 bases). Germline-derived CDR1 and CDR2 are KGHSH and LQKENI. The CDR3 is made up of 15 amino acids. With 2 bases removed from V and 9 bases from J, the gap between germline ends came to 14 bases. CDR3 region: CASSPDGQGGSPLHF. CDR3 coding DNA: TGTGCCAGCTCACCAGACGGGCAGGGAGGTTCACCCCTCCACTTT. Complete variable domain (other parts from reference TRBV18 and TRBJ1-6): NAGVMQNPRHLVRRRGQEARLRCSPMKGHSHVYWYRQLPEEGLKFMVYLQKENIIDESGMPKERFSAEFPKEGPSILRIQQVVRGDSAAYFCASSPDGQGGSPLHFGNGTRLTVT.

The chain employs TRBV7-2 and TRBJ2-2; 8 bases line up with TRBD2. After removal of 1 base from V and 4 bases from J, the junction contained 14 bases not matched to a gene. Germline lookup yields CDR1 SGHTA and CDR2 FQGNSA. There are 19 residues in the CDR3. CDR3 nucleotide sequence: TGTGCCAGCAGCTTAGGCCTAGCGGGTCTCACCTGGGCCACCGGGGAGCTGTTTTTT. It specifies CASSLGLAGLTWATGELFF.

The CDR3 DNA is TGTGCCAGCTCCAGGGGACAGGGGGCGGATGAGCAGTTCTTC. Amino acid sequence: CASSRGQGADEQFF. The chain joins TRBV18 to TRBJ2-1; 12 bases fit TRBD1. With V trimmed by 6 bases and J by 8 bases, 5 bases remained unmatched. Per the germline V gene, CDR1 is KGHSH and CDR2 is LQKENI. This CDR3 has 14 amino acids.

This chain connects TRBV7-3 to TRBJ2-3, with D perhaps TRBD2 (6 bases). The germline V gene has CDR1 SGHTA and CDR2 FQGTGA. This CDR3 is built from 14 residues. Trimming took 0 bases from V and 5 from J, leaving 9 bases between them. In DNA form, the CDR3 reads TGTGCCAGCAGCTTAACGGGGGGAGTAGATACGCAGTATTTT. This sequence encodes CASSLTGGVDTQYF. Full variable domain (rest looked up from reference TRBV7-3 and TRBJ2-3): GAGVSQTPSNKVTEKGKYVELRCDPISGHTALYWYRQSLGQGPEFLIYFQGTGAADDSGLPNDRFFAVRPEGSVSTLKIQRTERGDSAVYLCASSLTGGVDTQYFGPGTRLTVL.

V and J are TRBV5-6 and TRBJ2-7, with 10 positions matching TRBD2. After removal of 0 bases from V and 3 bases from J, the junction contained 9 bases not matched to a gene. This CDR3 is built from 17 residues. Germline CDR1 reads SGHDT; CDR2 reads YYEEEE. CDR3 sequence (DNA): TGTGCCAGCAGCTTGGGGATGGGAATAGCGGGAGGCTACGAGCAGTACTTC. It specifies CASSLGMGIAGGYEQYF.

This clone occurred once. V is TRBV29-1 and J is TRBJ2-3, with 11 bases aligning to TRBD2. Germline CDR1 and CDR2: SQVTM and ANQGSEA. This CDR3 contains 19 residues. V shed 1 base, J shed 2 bases, and the junction held 14 bases outside the gene matches. CDR3 DNA sequence: TGCAGCGTTGAAGTTAAGGGACAAACTAGCGGGGGAACCACAGATACGCAGTATTTT. Translation: CSVEVKGQTSGGTTDTQYF.

This clone was observed once. The chain carries TRBV6-6 and TRBJ2-7, with TRBD1 as a possible D gene (6 bases). The CDR3 is 13 residues long. The V end was cut by 4 bases, the J end by 3 bases, with 10 bases between. CDR1 is MNHNY and CDR2 is SVGAGI in the germline V gene (reference sequence). In DNA form, the CDR3 reads TGTGCCAGCAGTTCAGGGGTCCGCTACGAGCAGTACTTC. Translating gives CASSSGVRYEQYF.

This CDR3 is CATSDLISGGIAYGYTF. DNA of the CDR3: TGTGCCACCAGTGATCTCATCTCGGGGGGCATAGCCTATGGCTACACCTTC. The chain uses TRBV24-1 and TRBJ1-2; tentative D call: TRBD1 (6 bases). Germline-derived CDR1 and CDR2 are KGHDR and SFDVKD. The CDR3 loop spans 17 amino acids. Trimming took off 3 bases at V and 4 bases at J, with 20 bases between the two ends.

V and J are TRBV3-1 (or the pseudogene TRBV3-2) and TRBJ1-6; D is undetermined. Trimming removed 4 bases at V and 7 bases at J, with 8 bases between. CDR3 length: 13 amino acids. Per germline, CDR1 LGHDT and CDR2 YNNKEL (reference sequence). This CDR3 reads CASSPLQNSPLHF. Here the CDR3 DNA reads TGTGCCAGCAGCCCTCTCCAGAATTCACCCCTCCACTTT.

The sample holds one count of this clone. The V and J genes are TRBV2 and TRBJ2-2; D remains unclear. Germline assignment: CDR1 SNHLY and CDR2 FYNNEI. Trimming cost V 5 bases and J 4 bases, with 8 bases left between them. The CDR3 totals 13 residues. The CDR3 DNA follows: TGTGCCAGCAGTTTACAGACCACCGGGGAGCTGTTTTTT. It codes for CASSLQTTGELFF.

The chain combines TRBV10-3 with TRBJ2-1; 10 bases match TRBD2. The V gene's germline CDR1 is ENHRY and CDR2 SYGVKD. The ends lost 7 bases at V and 10 bases at J; junction bases unmatched: 4. The CDR3 is 12 amino acids. The CDR3 region has the DNA TGTGCCATCATTCCTAGCGGGGGAGAGCAGTTCTTC. Amino acids: CAIIPSGGEQFF.

This clone was seen once. V is TRBV5-1 and J is TRBJ2-3; D may be TRBD1 or TRBD2 (5 bases each). From germline, CDR1 is SGHRS and CDR2 YFSETQ. This CDR3 is 14 amino acids long. V lost 2 bases to trimming and J lost 1 base, with 8 bases between them. The CDR3 loop reads CASSFGTGTDTQYF. Here the CDR3 DNA reads TGCGCCAGCAGCTTTGGGACCGGCACAGATACGCAGTATTTT.

The chain recombines TRBV5-4 with TRBJ2-5; D gene unclear. Deletions cut 1 base from V and 1 base from J, with 14 bases between. CDR1 SGHNT and CDR2 YYREEE come from the germline V gene (reference sequence). The CDR3 spans 16 residues. The CDR3: CASSLWWEDLQETQYF. In DNA, the CDR3 is TGTGCCAGCAGCTTGTGGTGGGAAGATCTCCAAGAGACCCAGTACTTC.